This paragraph covers one TCR beta chain sequence. There is no known antigen for this receptor. Qualities for individual bases were not recorded, and no much larger clone is one base off. The sample originates from a study of control samples from healthy donors and cancer patients (dated by TCRdb to 2018 to 2020). V loses 4 bases, J loses 1 base, and the germline ends lie 11 bases apart. The CDR3 starts with the cysteine, ends with the phenylalanine, and has 14 residues. The read is trimmed to its CDR3 DNA, 42 bases read in frame from base 1. CDR1 and CDR2 are drawn from the germline V gene (reference sequence): SEHNR, FQNEAQ. Receptors were amplified or captured by the immunoSEQ multiplex PCR assay. Here the immuneACCESS table is served through TCRdb, limited to in-frame sequences with V and J called. Missing clones are a known gap in these copies; in checked studies unresolved V genes cover under half, and the rest lacks a known reason. Recorded for this sample are 110,000 to 150,000 clones; around 94% of them occurred a single time. The ten most abundant clones make up about 14% of the sample.

The rearranged segments are TRBV7-9 and TRBJ2-7, and TRBD1 may be the D gene, going by 5 matching bases. The origin of this receptor is a man in his fifties or sixties with colorectal cancer. Sequences were obtained from PBMCs. The nucleotide sequence is TGTGCCAGCAGCTCCTCCAGGGATTCCTACGAGCAGTACTTC. This gives the protein CASSSSRDSYEQYF. With all but the CDR3 taken from the reference TRBV7-9 and TRBJ2-7 genes, the full variable domain is: DTGVSQNPRHKITKRGQNVTFRCDPISEHNRLYWYRQTLGQGPEFLTYFQNEAQLEKSRLLSDRFSAERPKGSFSTLEIQRTEQGDSAMYLCASSSSRDSYEQYFGPGTRLTVT.